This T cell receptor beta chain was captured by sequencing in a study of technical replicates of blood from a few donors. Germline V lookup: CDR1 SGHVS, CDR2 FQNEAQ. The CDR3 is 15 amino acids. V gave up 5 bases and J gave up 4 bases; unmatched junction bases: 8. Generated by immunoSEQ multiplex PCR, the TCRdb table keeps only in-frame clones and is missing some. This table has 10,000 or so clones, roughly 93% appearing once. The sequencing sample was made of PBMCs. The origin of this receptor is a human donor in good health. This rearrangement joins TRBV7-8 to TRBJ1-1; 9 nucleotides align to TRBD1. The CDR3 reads CASSLGQGGSTEAFF. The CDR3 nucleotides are TGTGCCAGCAGCCTGGGACAGGGAGGGAGCACTGAAGCTTTCTTT.